The rows below give T cell receptor beta chains drawn from one sample of a study of PD-1 blockade in classical Hodgkin lymphoma. The table came from immunoSEQ multiplex PCR; TCRdb's copy has only in-frame clones and leaves some out. The data hold around 90,000 clones, with around 80% observed a single time. The sample in question was peripheral blood mononuclear cells (PBMCs), obtained before the fourth cycle of nivolumab. The receptors come from a human donor with classical Hodgkin lymphoma. The conserved cysteine and the conserved F or W are not part of the CDR3 here. Clone size is not always given. Where it is, it says once, few, many or a class for expanded clones.

cdr3_aa,clone_size,v_call,j_call
ASSPPGATGEETQY,once,TRBV18,TRBJ2-5
ASSSPWDRVRAF,.,TRBV28,TRBJ1-1
ASSFLAGGVRETQY,.,TRBV5-1,TRBJ2-5
ASSSTPTPHRAGELF,once,TRBV7-2,TRBJ2-2
ASSLRGKETQY,.,TRBV11-3,TRBJ2-5
ASKNRERGLQH,.,TRBV19,TRBJ1-5
ASSSLGGGYEQY,.,TRBV5-4,TRBJ2-7
ASSPSGSRPGELF,.,TRBV28,TRBJ2-2
ASSEARPSTDTQY,.,TRBV14,TRBJ2-3
ASSLDRDTDTQY,.,TRBV7-7,TRBJ2-3
ASSPGLAGAFTGELF,.,TRBV5-1,TRBJ2-2
ASSKADRQETQY,.,TRBV4-3,TRBJ2-5
ASRPWGGVYGYT,.,TRBV9,TRBJ1-2
ASSRQGTYYGYT,few,TRBV19,TRBJ1-2
ASSWEQLSDEQY,.,TRBV2,TRBJ2-7
ASSEDSTNEKLF,.,TRBV5-1,TRBJ1-4
ASSLAQGRQKLF,.,TRBV7-9,TRBJ1-4
ASSPETGSYEQY,.,TRBV11-2,TRBJ2-7
ASSPGRGQGYGYT,.,TRBV11-3,TRBJ1-2
ASSRGRNQPQH,.,TRBV27,TRBJ1-5
ASSPGTPYNQPQH,.,TRBV9,TRBJ1-5
ASSVQRTAMTRYNEQF,.,TRBV9,TRBJ2-1
ASSKSGLRLFYEQY,few,TRBV19,TRBJ2-7
ASSQEQVGTQY,.,TRBV4-2,TRBJ2-5
AISGPRTDSSGNTIY,.,TRBV10-3,TRBJ1-3
AISVGQGIDNEQF,.,TRBV10-3,TRBJ2-1
ASSPGTSLYEQY,.,TRBV7-7,TRBJ2-7
ASSWGLARETQY,.,TRBV28,TRBJ2-5
ASSAPDSRIVDIQY,.,TRBV7-9,TRBJ2-4
AISGGTGQLNTEAF,.,TRBV10-3,TRBJ1-1
ASSPPRTGGDTQY,.,TRBV18,TRBJ2-3
ASSFSLGQATGELF,few,TRBV7-2,TRBJ2-2
ASSLGLAADTQY,.,TRBV7-3,TRBJ2-3
AISEYTSGGRQY,.,TRBV10-3,TRBJ2-3
AISEGVWGGVQH,once,TRBV10-3,TRBJ1-5
ASSVEEESDTQY,.,TRBV9,TRBJ2-3
ASSYRGTEAF,.,TRBV7-9,TRBJ1-1
ASSLAGLAGGYEQY,.,TRBV28,TRBJ2-7
AISRQGANTEAF,.,TRBV10-3,TRBJ1-1
ASSPWTGVNYGYT,.,TRBV14,TRBJ1-2
AISVNRGIDGYT,many,TRBV10-3,TRBJ1-2
ASSLPTGLSGNTIY,.,TRBV19,TRBJ1-3
ASSPPGQPNYGYT,once,TRBV18,TRBJ1-2
ASSYFSSSGSEQY,.,TRBV6-6,TRBJ2-7
ASSLPSGSTDTQY,.,TRBV19,TRBJ2-3
ASSEGIPLGEQY,.,TRBV25-1,TRBJ2-7
ASTRGPGETQY,.,TRBV6-6,TRBJ2-5
ASSLGQGQQY,once,TRBV11-2,TRBJ2-7
ASSYSIGTTGRY,.,TRBV6-6,TRBJ2-5
ASSLASGAQETQY,.,TRBV7-3,TRBJ2-5
ASRRSGRFPGELF,once,TRBV28,TRBJ2-2
ASNRGGTQY,.,TRBV11-2,TRBJ2-3
ASIYKTGQGSMGNYGYT,.,TRBV28,TRBJ1-2
ASSLGGLSYNEQF,.,TRBV28,TRBJ2-1
ASSLAGQGSETQY,.,TRBV7-7,TRBJ2-5
ASSANPGQGNYEQY,.,TRBV11-2,TRBJ2-7
ASSRLLGGTYGYT,.,TRBV5-8,TRBJ1-2
ASSYADHYGYT,.,TRBV6-6,TRBJ1-2
ASSYGGSSNYGYT,.,TRBV6-5,TRBJ1-2
ASSQYGLRAEKLF,.,TRBV4-1,TRBJ1-4